Below are 3 T cell receptor beta chains sequenced from a single sample in a study of cytomegalovirus exposure and HLA in healthy donors. Profiled with immunoSEQ multiplex PCR; TCRdb holds only in-frame clones, not every one. The table lists about 130,000 clones, around nine tenths of them singletons. The specimen sequenced was PBMCs. Receptors were obtained from a man aged 30 to 39 in good health and CMV-seronegative.

The chain combines TRBV19 with TRBJ2-5; no clear D gene. This CDR3 has 13 residues. CDR1 is LNHDA, CDR2 SQIVND, per germline (reference sequence). V lost 0 bases, J lost 1 base, and 3 bases lay in between. The DNA of the CDR3 is TGTGCCAGTAGTATAGACAGCCAAGAGACCCAGTACTTC. Residues: CASSIDSQETQYF.

The chain has TRBV7-2 and TRBJ2-1, with TRBD2 matching over 8 bases. Losses at the gene ends were 3 bases for V and 6 bases for J; bases not matched to a gene: 7. CDR1 SGHTA and CDR2 FQGNSA come from the germline V gene. CDR3 length: 15 residues. CDR3 sequence (DNA): TGTGCCAGCAGCTTCTCTTCCAGCGGGGGCAATGAGCAGTTCTTC. This gives the protein CASSFSSSGGNEQFF.

The chain couples TRBV7-2 to TRBJ2-7; 12 bases are shared with TRBD2. Germline CDR1 and CDR2: SGHTA and FQGNSA. The CDR3 runs to 17 residues. The J segment lost 5 bases and the V segment lost 5 bases, leaving 13 bases of the junction unmatched. The CDR3 DNA reads TGTGCCAGCAGCCAATTCCCGACTAGCGGGAGTTCTGACGAGCAGTACTTC. This encodes CASSQFPTSGSSDEQYF.